These 9 T cell receptor beta chains originate from one sample sequenced in a study of T cell changes during pregnancy in multiple sclerosis. Some clones are missing from TCRdb's copy, which holds only in-frame ones; the method was immunoSEQ multiplex PCR. The sample gives about 13,000 clones, roughly 88% of which show up once; approximately 12% is in the top ten. The sequencing here drew on CD8+ T cells from peripheral blood mononuclear cells, taken after pregnancy. These receptor sequences come from a female donor in good health, enrolled as a control in a pregnancy study.

This chain uses TRBV29-1 with TRBJ2-1; 11 nucleotides match TRBD2. The J segment lost 3 bases and the V segment lost 2 bases, leaving 0 bases of the junction unmatched. Germline V CDR1 and CDR2: SQVTM, ANQGSEA. The CDR3 totals 14 residues. The CDR3 loop is CSVELAGGYNEQFF. CDR3 sequence (DNA): TGCAGCGTTGAACTAGCGGGAGGCTACAATGAGCAGTTCTTC.

V usage is TRBV2 and J usage is TRBJ2-1; 9 bases are a match to TRBD2. V was pared by 2 bases and J by 4 bases, with 3 bases of the junction left unmatched. CDR1 SNHLY and CDR2 FYNNEI come from the germline V gene. This CDR3 is 15 amino acids long. The CDR3 nucleotides are TGTGCCAGCAGTGAACTGACTAGCGGATACAATGAGCAGTTCTTC. Translating gives CASSELTSGYNEQFF.

This clone has only a few counts. The chain is built from TRBV7-9 and TRBJ2-7; D is undetermined. With 0 bases removed from V and 6 bases from J, the gap between germline ends came to 9 bases. The CDR3 contains 13 residues. Germline V lookup: CDR1 SEHNR, CDR2 FQNEAQ (reference sequence). CDR3 amino acids: CASSLALGGEQYF. CDR3 nucleotides: TGTGCCAGCAGCTTAGCCCTCGGCGGCGAGCAGTACTTC.

The rearrangement links TRBV27 to TRBJ2-3; 7 positions agree with TRBD2. There are 16 residues in the CDR3. The J segment lost 0 bases and the V segment lost 3 bases, leaving 6 bases of the junction unmatched. CDR1 MNHEY and CDR2 SMNVEV come from the germline V gene (reference sequence). CDR3 in amino acids: CASSLLAGASTDTQYF. In nucleotides, the CDR3 is TGTGCCAGCAGTTTGCTGGCGGGAGCTAGCACAGATACGCAGTATTTT.

The V call is TRBV27, the J call TRBJ2-3; weak D call: TRBD2 (5 bases). The germline V gene has CDR1 MNHEY and CDR2 SMNVEV (reference sequence). This CDR3 has 15 residues. Deletions cut 5 bases from V and 0 bases from J, with 12 bases between. The CDR3 DNA follows: TGTGCCAGCAGTCCAGACTACACTAGCACAGATACGCAGTATTTT. Protein sequence: CASSPDYTSTDTQYF.

The chain uses TRBV27 and TRBJ2-2; the match to TRBD2 covers 11 bases. The CDR3 covers 17 residues. With 1 base clipped from V and 7 bases from J, the junction kept 8 bases outside the gene matches. CDR1 MNHEY and CDR2 SMNVEV come from the germline V gene (reference sequence). CDR3 residues: CASSLLAGGPLGGELFF. The DNA of the CDR3 is TGTGCCAGCAGTTTATTAGCGGGAGGGCCCTTGGGCGGGGAGCTGTTTTTT.

The chain combines TRBV6-1 with TRBJ1-1; D is uncertain. The V end was cut by 2 bases, the J end by 1 base, with 5 bases between. Germline V gene lookup returns CDR1 MNHNS and CDR2 SASEGT. The CDR3 length is 13 residues. This CDR3 reads CASSERENTEAFF. As DNA, the CDR3 is TGTGCCAGCAGTGAAAGAGAGAACACTGAAGCTTTCTTT.

This CDR3 reads CATSRDRTSSTDTQYF. The CDR3 bases are TGTGCCACCAGCAGAGATAGGACTAGCAGCACAGATACGCAGTATTTT. J is TRBJ2-3 and V is TRBV15, with TRBD2 matching over 8 bases. This CDR3 comprises 16 residues. The germline V gene encodes CDR1 LNHNV and CDR2 YYDKDF (reference sequence). V shed 0 bases and J 0 bases; nucleotides not matched to a gene: 2.

The chain joins TRBV6-1 to TRBJ1-1; D may be TRBD1 (5 bases). Germline assignment: CDR1 MNHNS and CDR2 SASEGT. The CDR3 is 11 residues long. The V and J ends lost 6 bases and 4 bases respectively, with 6 bases between them. The CDR3 loop reads CASSQGTEAFF. The CDR3 coding sequence is TGTGCCAGCAGCCAGGGCACTGAAGCTTTCTTT.